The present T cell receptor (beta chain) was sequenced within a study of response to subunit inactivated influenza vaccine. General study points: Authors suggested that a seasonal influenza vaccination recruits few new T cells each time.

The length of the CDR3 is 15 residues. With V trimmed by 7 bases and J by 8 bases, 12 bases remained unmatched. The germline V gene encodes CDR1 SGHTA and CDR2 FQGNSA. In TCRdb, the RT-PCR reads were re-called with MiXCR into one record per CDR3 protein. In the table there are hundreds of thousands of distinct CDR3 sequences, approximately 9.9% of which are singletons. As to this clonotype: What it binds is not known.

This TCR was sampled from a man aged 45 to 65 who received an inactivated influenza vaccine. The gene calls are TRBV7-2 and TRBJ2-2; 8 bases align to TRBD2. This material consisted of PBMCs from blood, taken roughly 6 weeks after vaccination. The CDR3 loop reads CASNDGLAVAGELFF. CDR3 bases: TGTGCCAGCAACGATGGACTAGCCGTAGCGGGGGAGCTGTTTTTT.